These 17 T cell receptor beta chains came from one sample sequenced in a study of blood T cell repertoires in COVID-19. The data were produced by immunoSEQ multiplex PCR, yet TCRdb's version contains in-frame clones alone and is incomplete. The table has 150,000 to 200,000 clones, 65% to 85% seen once. Material for sequencing was peripheral blood. The receptors shown here come from a man aged 55 to 70 with active or convalescent COVID-19.

The chain couples TRBV11-3 to TRBJ1-2; 9 bases are shared with TRBD1. Looked up from germline, CDR1 is SGHNT and CDR2 is YENEEA. V lost 4 bases, J lost 8 bases, and 2 bases stayed unmatched. This CDR3 has 12 amino acids. CDR3 bases: TGTGCCAGCAGCTCACAGGGGGCCGGCTACACCTTC. It specifies CASSSQGAGYTF. Complete variable domain (other parts from reference TRBV11-3 and TRBJ1-2): EAGVVQSPRYKIIEKKQPVAFWCNPISGHNTLYWYLQNLGQGPELLIRYENEEAVDDSQLPKDRFSAERLKGVDSTLKIQPAELGDSAVYLCASSSQGAGYTFGSGTRLTVV.

This clone was counted between two and nine times. CDR3 loop: CASSIAGTGRGYTF. The CDR3, as DNA: TGTGCCAGTAGTATAGCCGGGACAGGACGTGGCTACACCTTC. The genes are TRBV19 and TRBJ1-2, with TRBD1 matching 8 bases. CDR1 LNHDA and CDR2 SQIVND come from the germline V gene (reference sequence). The CDR3 spans 14 residues. The trim removed 1 base at V and 7 bases at J, leaving 5 bases unmatched.

On this clone itself: The junction and the germline gene differ at one end; a read error may be behind it. The rearrangement links TRBV7-7 to TRBJ2-1, with 14 bases identical to TRBD2. This CDR3 is built from 16 residues. CDR1 is SSHAT and CDR2 is FNYEAQ in the germline V gene (reference sequence). The CDR3 coding sequence is TGTGCTAGCAGCCTGGGGACTAGCGGGAGAACGAGTGAGCAGTTCTTC. Translation gives CASSLGTSGRTSEQFF.

The chain links TRBV5-1 to TRBJ2-3, with 9 bases lining up with TRBD1. Looked up from germline, CDR1 is SGHRS and CDR2 is YFSETQ. The V and J ends lost 4 bases and 3 bases, in that order; junction bases with no gene match: 6. This CDR3 region has 15 residues. In DNA form, the CDR3 reads TGCGCCAGCAGCCCTACAGGGGGCTTTACAGATACGCAGTATTTT. This sequence encodes CASSPTGGFTDTQYF.

This clone has more than one count but fewer than ten. The genes are TRBV6-6 and TRBJ1-2; TRBD1 aligns across 12 bases. Germline CDR1 MNHNY, CDR2 SVGAGI (reference sequence). The CDR3 is 18 amino acids. Trimming cost V 5 bases and J 2 bases; bases outside gene matches: 12. CDR3 nucleotide sequence: TGTGCCAGCAGTCGCGGGGGACAGGGGGCCCTATACAACTATGGCTACACCTTC. Encoded protein: CASSRGGQGALYNYGYTF.

V usage is TRBV6-5 and J usage is TRBJ2-7, with TRBD2 identical over 7 bases. V trimming: 7 bases; J trimming: 2 bases; junction bases outside the gene matches: 8. The CDR3 covers 14 residues. Per the germline V gene, CDR1 is MNHEY and CDR2 is SVGAGI. The CDR3 DNA reads TGTGCCAGCATGTGGGAGGGGAGCGCCTACGAGCAGTACTTC. It translates to CASMWEGSAYEQYF.

The chain has TRBV5-4 and TRBJ2-1, with D possibly TRBD2 on 6 matching bases. Trimming cost V 0 bases and J 0 bases, with 13 bases left between them. The length of the CDR3 is 17 residues. CDR1 is SGHNT and CDR2 is YYREEE in the germline V gene (reference sequence). The DNA of the CDR3 is TGTGCCAGCAGCTTGGGCGGGATTCGGTCCTCCTACAATGAGCAGTTCTTC. Translating gives CASSLGGIRSSYNEQFF.

This sequence joins TRBV29-1 and TRBJ1-2; D ambiguous. CDR1 is SQVTM, CDR2 ANQGSEA, per germline. The CDR3 runs to 15 residues. The V end lost 6 bases, the J end lost 8 bases, and 25 bases lay between the germline ends. The CDR3: CSVKTDPALRGGYTF. The CDR3 coding sequence is TGCAGCGTCAAGACGGACCCAGCTCTCCGGGGAGGCTACACCTTC. The entire variable domain, with the rest obtained from reference TRBV29-1 and TRBJ1-2, is as follows: SAVISQKPSRDICQRGTSLTIQCQVDSQVTMMFWYRQQPGQSLTLIATANQGSEATYESGFVIDKFPISRPNLTFSTLTVSNMSPEDSSIYLCSVKTDPALRGGYTFGSGTRLTVV.

The rearrangement links TRBV3-1 (or the pseudogene TRBV3-2) to TRBJ2-1; a weak D match, TRBD2 (6 bases). The CDR3 sequence is 12 residues long. CDR1 and CDR2 from the germline V gene are LGHDT and YNNKEL (reference sequence). V shed 2 bases and J shed 12 bases, with 11 bases lying between them. The DNA for the CDR3 is TGTGCCAGCAGCCAACGGGGGAGAGTGCAGTTCTTC. The encoded protein is CASSQRGRVQFF.

The rearrangement joins TRBV5-1 to TRBJ2-5; 7 bases are a match to TRBD1. The germline CDR1 and CDR2 sequences are SGHRS and YFSETQ. The J segment lost 3 bases and the V segment lost 8 bases, leaving 7 bases of the junction unmatched. The CDR3 is made up of 13 amino acids. CDR3 DNA sequence: TGCGCCAGTGGGCCGCAGGGGGAAGAGACCCAGTACTTC. Translating it yields CASGPQGEETQYF.

This rearrangement joins TRBV2 to TRBJ2-1; TRBD2 matches at 7 bases. Germline V CDR1 and CDR2: SNHLY, FYNNEI. The CDR3 extends over 17 amino acids. V lost 3 bases to trimming and J lost 2 bases; unmatched junction nucleotides: 10. Here the CDR3 reads CASSEAAGASAYNEQFF. The DNA of the CDR3 is TGTGCCAGCAGTGAGGCGGCGGGAGCAAGCGCCTACAATGAGCAGTTCTTC.

This clone has only one observation. The chain combines TRBV6-1 with TRBJ1-5; perhaps TRBD1 as D (5 bases). V lost 1 base, J lost 12 bases, and 10 bases lay in between. The CDR3 covers 12 residues. Germline V lookup: CDR1 MNHNS, CDR2 SASEGT. The DNA of the CDR3 is TGTGCCAGCAGTGAAGTCGGGGGAATCCAGCATTTT. Translation gives CASSEVGGIQHF.

The rearrangement links TRBV2 to TRBJ2-3; TRBD2 agrees at 11 bases. V lost 5 bases and J lost 2; bases outside the gene matches: 6. The CDR3 length is 16 residues. Germline CDR1 is SNHLY and CDR2 is FYNNEI. The CDR3 DNA reads TGTGCCAGCAGTTTAACTAGCGGGGGAGTCACAGATACGCAGTATTTT. Translated, it gives CASSLTSGGVTDTQYF.

This clone was seen once. The chain recombines TRBV6-2 or TRBV6-3 with TRBJ2-3, with 9 positions matching TRBD2. The CDR3 has 17 residues. The V segment lost 5 bases and the J segment 1 base; nucleotides outside the gene matches: 10. Germline values: CDR1 MNHEY, CDR2 SVGEGT. Here the CDR3 reads CASSAPGAGGGTDTQYF. DNA for the CDR3: TGTGCCAGCAGTGCTCCGGGAGCGGGAGGCGGCACAGATACGCAGTATTTT.

V is TRBV18 and J is TRBJ2-5, with D perhaps matching TRBD1 (5 bases). V was pared by 3 bases and J by 5 bases, with 19 bases between. The germline V gene encodes CDR1 KGHSH and CDR2 LQKENI. This CDR3 has 16 amino acids. CDR3 sequence reads: CASSPIGSGLGETQYF. CDR3 in DNA: TGTGCCAGCTCACCGATAGGGTCAGGGCTCGGGGAGACCCAGTACTTC. Full variable domain (remainder filled in from reference TRBV18 and TRBJ2-5): NAGVMQNPRHLVRRRGQEARLRCSPMKGHSHVYWYRQLPEEGLKFMVYLQKENIIDESGMPKERFSAEFPKEGPSILRIQQVVRGDSAAYFCASSPIGSGLGETQYFGPGTRLLVL.

The V call is TRBV19, the J call TRBJ1-2; tentatively, D is TRBD1 (6 bases). Germline CDR1 and CDR2: LNHDA and SQIVND (reference sequence). The V end lost 3 bases, the J end lost 5 bases, and 19 bases lay between the germline ends. The CDR3 contains 16 residues. CDR3 coding DNA: TGTGCCAGTAGTATTGGCCCCACAGGGAATTTTTATGGCTACACCTTC. Translation gives CASSIGPTGNFYGYTF.

The chain carries TRBV4-1 and TRBJ2-7; 8 bases line up with TRBD1. The CDR3 sequence is 14 residues long. Trimming removed 3 bases from V and 5 bases from J; junction bases left unmatched: 6. Germline loops: CDR1 MGHRA, CDR2 YSYEKL. The CDR3 DNA reads as TGCGCCAGCAGCCAGACAGGGGTAACTAACGAGCAGTACTTC. This encodes CASSQTGVTNEQYF.